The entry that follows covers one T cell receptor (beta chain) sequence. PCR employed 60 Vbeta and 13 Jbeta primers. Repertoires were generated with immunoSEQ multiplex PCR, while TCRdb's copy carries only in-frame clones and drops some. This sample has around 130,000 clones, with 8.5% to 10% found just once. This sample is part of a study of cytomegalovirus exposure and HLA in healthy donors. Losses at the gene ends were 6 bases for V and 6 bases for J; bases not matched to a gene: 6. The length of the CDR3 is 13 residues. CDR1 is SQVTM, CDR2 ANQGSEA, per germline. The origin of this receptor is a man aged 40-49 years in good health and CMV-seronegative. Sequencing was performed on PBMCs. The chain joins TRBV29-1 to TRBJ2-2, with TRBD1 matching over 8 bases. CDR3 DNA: TGCAGCGTCCTTTCACAGGGGGCCGGGGAGCTGTTTTTT. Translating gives CSVLSQGAGELFF.